One T cell receptor (beta chain) is described in this entry. Its target is unknown. The record originates from a study of PD-1 blockade in classical Hodgkin lymphoma. Looked up from germline, CDR1 is GTSNPN and CDR2 is SVGIG (reference sequence). CDR3 size: 12 residues. V lost 1 base and J lost 7, with 11 bases in between. Each and every patient relapsed after autologous stem cell transplantation, and patients got differing brentuximab vedotin exposure. Relapsed/refractory classical Hodgkin lymphoma patients had complete, partial or progressive responses. Whole-study findings and limits: Complete responders started with a diversity level that resembled newly diagnosed patients at baseline.

TCRdb keeps only in-frame clones here, not all; method: immunoSEQ multiplex PCR. Of approximately 65,000 clones in the sample, approximately 89% were seen once. This sequence originates from a human donor with classical Hodgkin lymphoma. The source material was peripheral blood mononuclear cells (PBMCs), sampled at baseline. This chain connects TRBV30 to TRBJ2-7, with a possible D match to TRBD2 (6 bases). This CDR3 is CAWSGDSGEQYF. Written as DNA, the CDR3 is TGTGCCTGGAGTGGGGACTCGGGTGAGCAGTACTTC.